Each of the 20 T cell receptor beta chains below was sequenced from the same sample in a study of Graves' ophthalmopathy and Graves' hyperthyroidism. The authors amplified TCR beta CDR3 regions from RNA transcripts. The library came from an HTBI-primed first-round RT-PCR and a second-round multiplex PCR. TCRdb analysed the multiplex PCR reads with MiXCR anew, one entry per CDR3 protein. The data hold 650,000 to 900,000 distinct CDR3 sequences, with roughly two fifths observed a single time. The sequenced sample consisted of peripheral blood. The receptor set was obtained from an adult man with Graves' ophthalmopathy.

The CDR3 DNA is TGTGCCAGCAGCTCCTTCGAAGGGGCACTTTCCTACGAGCAGTACTTC. It yields the protein CASSSFEGALSYEQYF. The V and J genes are TRBV7-9 and TRBJ2-7, with a possible D match to TRBD1 (5 bases). This CDR3 is built from 16 residues. In germline, CDR1 is SEHNR, CDR2 FQNEAQ (reference sequence). Trimming removed 4 bases at V and 1 base at J, with 17 bases between.

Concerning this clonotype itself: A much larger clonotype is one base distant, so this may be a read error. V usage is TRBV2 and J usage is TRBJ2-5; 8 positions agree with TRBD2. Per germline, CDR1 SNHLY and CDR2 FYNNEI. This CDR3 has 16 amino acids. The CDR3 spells CASSEMDGGASETHYF. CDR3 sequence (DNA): TGTGCCAGCAGTGAAATGGACGGGGGGGCCTCAGAGACCCACTACTTC.

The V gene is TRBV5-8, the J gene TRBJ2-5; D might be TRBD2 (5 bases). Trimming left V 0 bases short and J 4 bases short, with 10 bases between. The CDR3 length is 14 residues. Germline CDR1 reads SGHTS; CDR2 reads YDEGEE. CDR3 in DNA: TGTGCCAGCAGCTTGGTTTTGGGAGCAGAGACCCAGTACTTC. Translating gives CASSLVLGAETQYF.

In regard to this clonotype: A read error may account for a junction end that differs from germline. The CDR3 protein is CASSYGPGNSPLHF. The CDR3 nucleotides are TGTGCCAGCAGTTATGGGCCAGGGAATTCACCCCTCCACTTT. V and J are TRBV10-3 and TRBJ1-6; D perhaps matches TRBD1 (5 bases). There are 14 residues in the CDR3. CDR1 is ENHRY, CDR2 SYGVKD, per germline.

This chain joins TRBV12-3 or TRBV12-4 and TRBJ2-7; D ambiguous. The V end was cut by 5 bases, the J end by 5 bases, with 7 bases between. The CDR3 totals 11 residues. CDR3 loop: CASSMGNEQYF. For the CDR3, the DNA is TGTGCCAGCAGTATGGGGAACGAGCAGTACTTC.

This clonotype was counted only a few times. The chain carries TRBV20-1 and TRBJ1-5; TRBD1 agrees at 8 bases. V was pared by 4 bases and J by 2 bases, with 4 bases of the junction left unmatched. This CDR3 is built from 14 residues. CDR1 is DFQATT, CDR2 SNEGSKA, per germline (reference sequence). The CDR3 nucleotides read TGCAGTGCTACTCAGACAGGGGGCAATCAGCCCCAGCATTTT. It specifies CSATQTGGNQPQHF.

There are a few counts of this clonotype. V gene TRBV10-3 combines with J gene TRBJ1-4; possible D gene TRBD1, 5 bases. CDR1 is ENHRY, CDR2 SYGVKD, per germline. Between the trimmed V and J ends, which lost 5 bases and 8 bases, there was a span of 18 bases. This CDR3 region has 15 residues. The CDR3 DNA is TGTGCCATCAGTTACCGATGGGGGTTTAAAGAAAAACTGTTTTTT. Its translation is CAISYRWGFKEKLFF.

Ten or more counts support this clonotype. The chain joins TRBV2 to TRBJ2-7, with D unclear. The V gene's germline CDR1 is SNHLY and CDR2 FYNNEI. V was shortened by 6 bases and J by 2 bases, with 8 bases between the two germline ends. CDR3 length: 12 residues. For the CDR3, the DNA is TGTGCCAGCAGAAGTGGCACCTACGAGCAGTACTTC. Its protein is CASRSGTYEQYF. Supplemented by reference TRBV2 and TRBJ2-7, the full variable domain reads EPEVTQTPSHQVTQMGQEVILRCVPISNHLYFYWYRQILGQKVEFLVSFYNNEISEKSEIFDDQFSVERPDGSNFTLKIRSTKLEDSAMYFCASRSGTYEQYFGPGTRLTVT.

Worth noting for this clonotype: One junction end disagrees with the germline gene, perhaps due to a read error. The CDR3 sequence: CASSPQGLNTEAFF. CDR3 DNA sequence: TGTGCCAGCTCACCTCAGGGCCTGAACACTGAAGCTTTCTTT. The rearrangement uses TRBV5-1 and TRBJ1-1; possible D gene TRBD1, 5 bases. Germline V gene data show CDR1 as SGHRS and CDR2 as YFSETQ. There are 14 residues in the CDR3.

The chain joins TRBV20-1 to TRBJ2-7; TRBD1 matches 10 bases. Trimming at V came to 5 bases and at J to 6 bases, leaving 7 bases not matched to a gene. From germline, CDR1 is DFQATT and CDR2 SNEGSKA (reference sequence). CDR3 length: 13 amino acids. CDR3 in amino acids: CSAPGQGISEQYF. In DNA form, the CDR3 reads TGCAGTGCTCCGGGACAGGGGATTAGCGAGCAGTACTTC.

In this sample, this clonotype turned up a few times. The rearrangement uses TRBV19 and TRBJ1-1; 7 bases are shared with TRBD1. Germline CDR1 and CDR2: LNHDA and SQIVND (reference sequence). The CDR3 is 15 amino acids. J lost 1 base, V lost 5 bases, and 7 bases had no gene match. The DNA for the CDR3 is TGTGCCAGTAGTCCCCAGACAGGGCCGAACACTGAAGCTTTCTTT. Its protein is CASSPQTGPNTEAFF.

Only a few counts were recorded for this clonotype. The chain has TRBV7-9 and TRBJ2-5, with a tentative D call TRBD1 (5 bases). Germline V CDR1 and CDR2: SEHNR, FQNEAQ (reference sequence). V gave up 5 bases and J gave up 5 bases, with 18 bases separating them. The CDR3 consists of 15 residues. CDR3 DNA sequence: TGTGCCAGCAGCCAAGGAGCGTATAAGGGGGAGACCCAGTACTTC. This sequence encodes CASSQGAYKGETQYF.

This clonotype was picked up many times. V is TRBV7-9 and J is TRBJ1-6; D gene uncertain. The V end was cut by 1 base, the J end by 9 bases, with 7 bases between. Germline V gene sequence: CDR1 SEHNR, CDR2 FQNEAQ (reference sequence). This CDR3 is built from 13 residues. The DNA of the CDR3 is TGTGCCAGCAGCTTAGGGTTGGGTTCACCCCTCCACTTT. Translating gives CASSLGLGSPLHF.

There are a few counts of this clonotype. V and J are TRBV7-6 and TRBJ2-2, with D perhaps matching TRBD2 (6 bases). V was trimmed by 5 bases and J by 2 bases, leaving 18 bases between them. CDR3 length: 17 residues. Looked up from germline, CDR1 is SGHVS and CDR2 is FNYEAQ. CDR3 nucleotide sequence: TGTGCCAGCAGCCCACCATGGGTAGCGGACAACACCGGGGAGCTGTTTTTT. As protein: CASSPPWVADNTGELFF.

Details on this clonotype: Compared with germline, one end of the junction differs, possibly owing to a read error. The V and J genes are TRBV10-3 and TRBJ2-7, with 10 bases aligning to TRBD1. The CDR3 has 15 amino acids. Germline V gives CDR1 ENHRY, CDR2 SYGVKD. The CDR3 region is CASSEVGDRGDEQYF. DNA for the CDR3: TGTGCCAGCAGTGAAGTGGGGGACAGGGGAGACGAGCAGTACTTC.

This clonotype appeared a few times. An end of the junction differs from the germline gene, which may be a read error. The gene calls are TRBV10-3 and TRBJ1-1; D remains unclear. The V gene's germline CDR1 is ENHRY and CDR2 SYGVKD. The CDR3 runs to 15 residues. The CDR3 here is CASSYSASRNTEAFF. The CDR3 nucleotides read TGTGCCAGCAGTTACTCTGCCAGCCGGAACACTGAAGCTTTCTTT.

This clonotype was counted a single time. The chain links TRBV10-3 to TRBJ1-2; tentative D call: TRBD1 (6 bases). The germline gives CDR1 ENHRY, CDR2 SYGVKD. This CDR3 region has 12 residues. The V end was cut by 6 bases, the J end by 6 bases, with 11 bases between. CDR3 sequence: CAIRPGVNGYTF. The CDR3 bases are TGTGCCATCAGGCCAGGGGTGAATGGCTACACCTTC.

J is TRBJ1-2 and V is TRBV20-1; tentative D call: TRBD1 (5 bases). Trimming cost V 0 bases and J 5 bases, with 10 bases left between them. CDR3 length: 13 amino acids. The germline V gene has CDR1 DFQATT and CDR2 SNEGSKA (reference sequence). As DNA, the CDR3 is TGCAGTGCTAGAGATCTCGGGGGATATGGCTACACCTTC. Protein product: CSARDLGGYGYTF.

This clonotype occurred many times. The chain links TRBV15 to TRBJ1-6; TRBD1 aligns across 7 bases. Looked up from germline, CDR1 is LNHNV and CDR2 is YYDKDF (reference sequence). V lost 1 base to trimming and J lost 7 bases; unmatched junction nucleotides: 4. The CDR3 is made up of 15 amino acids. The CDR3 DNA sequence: TGTGCCACCAGCAGAGGACAGGGATCGAATTCACCCCTCCACTTT. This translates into CATSRGQGSNSPLHF.

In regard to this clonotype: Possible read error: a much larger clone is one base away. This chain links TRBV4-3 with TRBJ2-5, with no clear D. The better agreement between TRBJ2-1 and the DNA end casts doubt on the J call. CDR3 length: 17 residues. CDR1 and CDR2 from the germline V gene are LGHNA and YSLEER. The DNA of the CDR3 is TGCGCCAGCAGCCAGGGAACGATTCAAGCAGTCTCCTACGAGCAGTTCTTC. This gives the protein CASSQGTIQAVSYEQFF.